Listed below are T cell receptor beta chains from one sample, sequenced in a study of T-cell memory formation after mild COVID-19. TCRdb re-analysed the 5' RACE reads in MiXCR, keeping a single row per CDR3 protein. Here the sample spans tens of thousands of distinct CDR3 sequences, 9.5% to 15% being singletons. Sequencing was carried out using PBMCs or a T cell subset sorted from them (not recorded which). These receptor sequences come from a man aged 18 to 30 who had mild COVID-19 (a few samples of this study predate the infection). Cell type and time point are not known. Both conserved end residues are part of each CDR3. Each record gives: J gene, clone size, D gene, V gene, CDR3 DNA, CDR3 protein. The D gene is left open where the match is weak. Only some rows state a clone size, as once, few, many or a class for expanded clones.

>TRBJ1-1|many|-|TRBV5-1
TGCGCCAGCAGCTCATTGGGGGTGGGGAGCACTGAAGCTTTCTTT
CASSSLGVGSTEAFF
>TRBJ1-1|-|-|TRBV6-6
TGTGCCAGCAGCGCCGGGAAGGGGATCTTTAGCACTGAAGCTTTCTTT
CASSAGKGIFSTEAFF
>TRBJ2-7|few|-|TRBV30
TGTGCCTGGAAAGCCAGCTCCTACGAGCAGTACTTC
CAWKASSYEQYF
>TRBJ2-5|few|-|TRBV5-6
TGTGCCAGCAGCTTGGCCGGGGTCTCGGAGACCCAGTACTTC
CASSLAGVSETQYF
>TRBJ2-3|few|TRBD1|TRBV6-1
TGTGCCAGCAGTAGGACCTCCGGGACAGGGTCGGATACGCAGTATTTT
CASSRTSGTGSDTQYF
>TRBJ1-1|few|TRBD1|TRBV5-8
TGTGCCAGCAGCTTAGGGGACAGGGTTACTGAAGCTTTCTTT
CASSLGDRVTEAFF
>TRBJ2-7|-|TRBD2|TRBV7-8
TGTGCCAGCGGGAGGGGCAGCGGGTCCTACGAGCAGTACTTC
CASGRGSGSYEQYF
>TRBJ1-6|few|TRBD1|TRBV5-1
TGCGCCAGCAGCTTTTCCCGACAGGGAAGGAGCAATTCACCCCTCCACTTT
CASSFSRQGRSNSPLHF
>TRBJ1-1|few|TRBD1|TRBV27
TGTGCCAGCAGTATCCTGGGACAGGCCAGCACTGAAGCTTTCTTT
CASSILGQASTEAFF
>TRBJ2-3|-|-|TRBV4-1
TGCGCCAGCAGCCGTTTCGGCCACCCTAGTAGTGAGTCGCGGCACGATACGCAGTATTTT
CASSRFGHPSSESRHDTQYF
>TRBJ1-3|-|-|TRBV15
TGTGCCACCAGCCTACAGGGCGGAAACACCATATATTTT
CATSLQGGNTIYF
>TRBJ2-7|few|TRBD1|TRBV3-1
TGTGCCAGCAGCCCGCGGACAGGGGGAGAGGAGCAGTACTTC
CASSPRTGGEEQYF
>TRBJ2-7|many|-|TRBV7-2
TGTGCCAGCAGCTTTCGTAGGGGCTACGAGCAGTACTTC
CASSFRRGYEQYF
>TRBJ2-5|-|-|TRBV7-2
TGTGCCAGCAGCTTACAGACGCGACGAAAAGAGACCCAGTACTTC
CASSLQTRRKETQYF
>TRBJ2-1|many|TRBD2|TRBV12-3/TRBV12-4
TGTGCCAGCAGTGATAGCGGGGGTTACTACAATGAGCAGTTCTTC
CASSDSGGYYNEQFF
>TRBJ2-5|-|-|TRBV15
TGTGCCACCTCGCCGCGCATCACTCAAGAGACCCAGTACTTC
CATSPRITQETQYF
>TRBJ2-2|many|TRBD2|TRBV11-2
TGTGCCAGCACCCGACTCACTAGCGGTAACACCGGGGAGCTGTTTTTT
CASTRLTSGNTGELFF
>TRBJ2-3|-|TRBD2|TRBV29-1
TGCAGCACGGGACTAGCGGGGGGGCCAGATACGCAGTATTTT
CSTGLAGGPDTQYF
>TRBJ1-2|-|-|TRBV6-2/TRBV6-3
TGTGCCAGCAGGCTCCCCCCCTGGAGGGGGAACTATGGCTACACCTTC
CASRLPPWRGNYGYTF
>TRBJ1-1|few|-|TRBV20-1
TGCAGTGCTCCCGCCCGGGCGAACACTGAAGCTTTCTTT
CSAPARANTEAFF
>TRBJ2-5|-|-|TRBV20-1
TGCAGTGCTAGACAGGGAGAGACCCAGTACTTC
CSARQGETQYF
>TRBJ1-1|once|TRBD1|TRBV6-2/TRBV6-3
TGTGCCAGCAGATACCCTACAGGGGTCCCTGAAGCTTTCTTT
CASRYPTGVPEAFF
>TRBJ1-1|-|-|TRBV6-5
TGTGCCAGCAGTTACTCGAGGGGAGACACTGAAGCTTTCTTT
CASSYSRGDTEAFF
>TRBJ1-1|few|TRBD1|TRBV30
TGTGCCTGGAGTAGACAGGGGATTAACACTGAAGCTTTCTTT
CAWSRQGINTEAFF
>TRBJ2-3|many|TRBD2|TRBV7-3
TGTGCCAGCAGCTTAGCGGGGGGCACAGATACGCAGTATTTT
CASSLAGGTDTQYF
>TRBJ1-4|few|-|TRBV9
TGTGCCAGCAGCGTACTCGGGACCCATAATGAAAAACTGTTTTTT
CASSVLGTHNEKLFF
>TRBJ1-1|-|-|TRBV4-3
TGCGCCAGCAGCCGGTTGACATCCGGGGACACTGAAGCTTTCTTT
CASSRLTSGDTEAFF
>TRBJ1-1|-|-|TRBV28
TGTGCCAGCACCTCCGGAGGGGCGACCTCTGAAGCTTTCTTT
CASTSGGATSEAFF
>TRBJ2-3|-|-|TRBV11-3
TGTGCCAGCAGCTTAACGGGTTCTAGCACAGATACGCAGTATTTT
CASSLTGSSTDTQYF
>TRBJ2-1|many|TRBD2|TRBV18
TGTGCCAGCTCACCAATCGAGGCGGGGGGTAACAATGAGCAGTTCTTC
CASSPIEAGGNNEQFF
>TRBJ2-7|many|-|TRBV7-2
TGTGCCAGCAGCCTTACCTTGGGTCTCTCCTACGAGCAGTACTTC
CASSLTLGLSYEQYF
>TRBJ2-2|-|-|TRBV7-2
TGTGCCAGCAGCTTAGCCAGGGTGATGACCGGGGAGCTGTTTTTT
CASSLARVMTGELFF
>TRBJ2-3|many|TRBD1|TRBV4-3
TGCGCCAGCAGCCAAGGAAACAGGGGGCGAGGCACAGATACGCAGTATTTT
CASSQGNRGRGTDTQYF
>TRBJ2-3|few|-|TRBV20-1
TGCAGTGCTAGACGGGACGGGGGATTAGTGGATACGCAGTATTTT
CSARRDGGLVDTQYF
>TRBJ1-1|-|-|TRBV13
TGTGCCAGCAGCTTACTCGGGGCAGCTGAAGCTTTCTTT
CASSLLGAAEAFF
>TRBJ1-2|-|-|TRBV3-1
TGTGCCAGCAGCCGGGGGGCCCGTGGCTACACCTTC
CASSRGARGYTF
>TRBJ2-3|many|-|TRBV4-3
TGCGCCAGCAGCCAGTCCCGGGACCCTCCTTATACGCAGTATTTT
CASSQSRDPPYTQYF
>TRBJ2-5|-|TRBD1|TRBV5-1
TGCGCCAGAAGCGTGACGGGACAGGGAAGGCAAGAGACCCAGTACTTC
CARSVTGQGRQETQYF
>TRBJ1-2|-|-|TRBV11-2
TGTGCCAGCAGCTCGACACCCGGTATTGGGGGCTACACCTTC
CASSSTPGIGGYTF